This T cell receptor (beta chain) was profiled in a study of breast tumors, draining lymph nodes, adjacent tissues. In its sample, this clonotype was seen many times. Each CDR3 protein is one row after TCRdb ran MiXCR on the multiplex PCR reads. The sample holds about 130,000 distinct CDR3 sequences; 21% are singletons and the top ten take 2% to 2.5%. Germline values: CDR1 LGHDT, CDR2 YNNKEL (reference sequence). Trimming shortened V by 4 bases and J by 6 bases, and 19 bases separated the two germline ends. CDR3 length: 15 residues. Breast cancer patients provided tissue from their axillary draining lymph nodes.

Sequencing was done on a sample of axillary lymph node tissue. This chain uses TRBV3-1 with TRBJ2-7; D may correspond to TRBD1 or TRBD2 (7 bases each). The source is a female donor with breast cancer. Some clones in this sample may be carry-over from other donors' samples. The CDR3 loop is CASSLRGGTPTEQYF. CDR3 nucleotides: TGTGCCAGCAGCCTCAGGGGGGGAACCCCTACCGAGCAGTACTTC.